These 19 T cell receptor beta chains originate from one sample sequenced in a study of cytomegalovirus exposure and HLA in healthy donors. Primers included in the PCR were 60 Vbeta and 13 Jbeta primers. Assay used: immunoSEQ multiplex PCR; TCRdb lists only in-frame clones, some missing. This table has under 200,000 clones, roughly 85% appearing once. Sample: PBMCs. These receptors all stem from a woman in her twenties or thirties in good health and CMV-seropositive.

This chain joins TRBV27 and TRBJ2-7; tentatively, D is TRBD2 (6 bases). The V end lost 2 bases, the J end lost 1 base, and 9 bases lay between the germline ends. CDR3 length: 14 residues. The germline CDR1 and CDR2 sequences are MNHEY and SMNVEV (reference sequence). The CDR3 nucleotides are TGTGCCAGCAGTTTAATCGGGGGATCCTACGAGCAGTACTTC. This sequence encodes CASSLIGGSYEQYF.

The chain carries TRBV20-1 and TRBJ1-2; the D gene is possibly TRBD1 (5 bases). Trimming stripped 5 bases from V and 7 bases from J, with 8 bases between. The CDR3 loop spans 10 amino acids. The germline V gene encodes CDR1 DFQATT and CDR2 SNEGSKA (reference sequence). CDR3 nucleotide sequence: TGCAGTGCTGGAAGGGGTGGCTACACCTTC. Its translation is CSAGRGGYTF.

This rearrangement joins TRBV25-1 to TRBJ2-7, with TRBD1 matching over 10 bases. The V gene's germline CDR1 is MGHDK and CDR2 SYGVNS. V lost 7 bases to trimming and J lost 7 bases; unmatched junction nucleotides: 7. CDR3 length equals 13 residues. CDR3 in DNA: TGTGCCAGCAAGCCCGGACAGGGGGGGGAGCAGTACTTC. It is translated as CASKPGQGGEQYF.

V gene TRBV28 combines with J gene TRBJ2-7; 7 bases are shared with TRBD1. This CDR3 contains 19 residues. Trimming cost V 5 bases and J 0 bases; bases outside gene matches: 19. Germline V CDR1 and CDR2: MDHEN, SYDVKM. The DNA for the CDR3 is TGTGCCAGCAGTACCAACCTTGGACAGGCGTACCAATTCTCCTACGAGCAGTACTTC. Its translation: CASSTNLGQAYQFSYEQYF.

This sequence joins TRBV5-8 and TRBJ1-5; D gene ambiguous. Germline CDR1 SGHTS, CDR2 YDEGEE. This CDR3 has 15 amino acids. V lost 2 bases, J lost 3 bases, and 12 bases lay in between. The CDR3 DNA reads TGTGCCAGCAGCTTCCAGACGGGGAACAATCAGCCCCAGCATTTT. Protein product: CASSFQTGNNQPQHF.

This clone has just one count. This rearrangement joins TRBV6-4 to TRBJ2-3; D may be TRBD2 (6 bases). CDR3 size: 15 residues. CDR1 is MRHNA and CDR2 is SNTAGT in the germline V gene. V gave up 7 bases and J gave up 3 bases, with 17 bases separating them. This chain's CDR3 is CASIPRRGATDTQYF. CDR3 DNA: TGTGCCAGCATCCCAAGGCGGGGCGCGACAGATACGCAGTATTTT.

CDR3 in amino acids: CATQPGQGFLAKNIQYF. CDR3 in DNA: TGTGCCACACAACCGGGACAGGGCTTTTTAGCCAAAAACATTCAGTACTTC. The chain joins TRBV15 to TRBJ2-4; 9 bases line up with TRBD1. This CDR3 is built from 17 residues. From germline, CDR1 is LNHNV and CDR2 YYDKDF (reference sequence). Trimming took 9 bases from V and 0 from J; bases not matched to a gene: 12.

The chain employs TRBV4-2 and TRBJ1-3, with 8 bases matching TRBD1. Germline CDR1 and CDR2: LGHNA and YNFKEQ. J was trimmed by 6 bases and V by 4 bases; bases with no gene match: 8. This CDR3 is 15 amino acids long. CDR3 in amino acids: CASSPRGQGVNTIYF. CDR3 bases: TGTGCCAGCAGCCCCCGAGGACAGGGCGTAAACACCATATATTTT.

The table lists this clone with a few counts. The chain employs TRBV7-2 and TRBJ2-3; 10 nucleotides agree with TRBD1. The length of the CDR3 is 15 residues. Per germline, CDR1 SGHTA and CDR2 FQGNSA. V trimming: 6 bases; J trimming: 6 bases; junction bases outside the gene matches: 9. As DNA, the CDR3 is TGTGCCAGCAGAACCACCGGGACAGGGGCGGATACGCAGTATTTT. It translates to CASRTTGTGADTQYF.

The J gene is TRBJ1-1, the V gene TRBV6-1; 8 bases match TRBD1. Germline loops: CDR1 MNHNS, CDR2 SASEGT. The CDR3 has 15 amino acids. V lost 5 bases to trimming and J lost 3 bases; unmatched junction nucleotides: 8. The CDR3 spells CASSTQGAVDTEAFF. The CDR3 DNA reads TGTGCCAGCAGTACGCAGGGGGCAGTTGACACTGAAGCTTTCTTT.

This rearrangement joins TRBV7-2 to TRBJ2-5, with TRBD2 as a possible D gene (5 bases). CDR3 length equals 14 residues. CDR1 SGHTA and CDR2 FQGNSA come from the germline V gene. V lost 1 base to trimming and J lost 4 bases, with 10 bases between them. CDR3 nucleotides: TGTGCCAGCAGCTTAGGCGGGTTCAGAGAGACCCAGTACTTC. This gives the protein CASSLGGFRETQYF.

The chain couples TRBV7-9 to TRBJ2-1; TRBD2 matches at 9 bases. The CDR3 covers 16 residues. Trimming took 4 bases from V and 0 from J; bases not matched to a gene: 4. CDR1 is SEHNR and CDR2 is FQNEAQ in the germline V gene (reference sequence). The CDR3 region is CASSSGLASSYNEQFF. The CDR3, as DNA: TGTGCCAGCAGCTCGGGACTAGCCAGCTCCTACAATGAGCAGTTCTTC.

Only one count was recorded for this clone. The chain links TRBV27 to TRBJ2-3; the D gene is possibly TRBD2 (5 bases). The CDR3 totals 12 residues. The V gene's germline CDR1 is MNHEY and CDR2 SMNVEV (reference sequence). Deletions cut 5 bases from V and 5 bases from J, with 8 bases between. The CDR3 protein is CASSQRGDTQYF. The CDR3 DNA sequence: TGTGCCAGCAGTCAACGGGGAGATACGCAGTATTTT.

The J gene is TRBJ2-2, the V gene TRBV6-1; 7 nucleotides align to TRBD1. V was pared by 10 bases and J by 0 bases, with 8 bases of the junction left unmatched. The CDR3 is 15 residues long. Germline CDR1 MNHNS, CDR2 SASEGT. The CDR3, as DNA: TGTGCCATCGACAGGGCGGTAGCGAACACCGGGGAGCTGTTTTTT. It yields the protein CAIDRAVANTGELFF.

The V call is TRBV6-5, the J call TRBJ1-2; the D gene is possibly TRBD1 (6 bases). The germline V and J ends were trimmed by 5 bases and 6 bases, with 16 bases remaining between them. CDR1 MNHEY and CDR2 SVGAGI come from the germline V gene. The CDR3 runs 14 residues. The CDR3 DNA is TGTGCCAGCAGTCTCACCCAGGGGCGGAATGGCTACACCTTC. It encodes CASSLTQGRNGYTF.

This clone was counted only a few times. V is TRBV29-1 and J is TRBJ2-1, with a tentative D call TRBD2 (7 bases). This CDR3 is 13 amino acids long. V lost 2 bases and J 7 bases, leaving 12 bases between the germline ends. CDR1 SQVTM and CDR2 ANQGSEA come from the germline V gene. The CDR3 DNA is TGCAGCGTTGAAAGAGGGAGGGGGAATGAGCAGTTCTTC. This gives the protein CSVERGRGNEQFF.

V gene TRBV15 combines with J gene TRBJ2-7; TRBD2 matches 7 bases. Trimming cost V 0 bases and J 1 base; bases outside gene matches: 9. Per germline, CDR1 LNHNV and CDR2 YYDKDF (reference sequence). CDR3 length equals 17 residues. This CDR3 is CATSRDREALGSYEQYF. The CDR3 bases are TGTGCCACCAGCAGAGATCGGGAGGCTTTAGGGTCCTACGAGCAGTACTTC.

V and J are TRBV11-2 and TRBJ2-3; 10 bases are a match to TRBD1. V was pared by 5 bases and J by 5 bases, with 10 bases of the junction left unmatched. Germline assignment: CDR1 SGHAT and CDR2 FQNNGV. The CDR3 spans 16 residues. CDR3 bases: TGTGCCAGCAGCATTTCCGGGACAGGGGTAGTAGATACGCAGTATTTT. It yields the protein CASSISGTGVVDTQYF.

The chain recombines TRBV19 with TRBJ2-1; 11 bases agree with TRBD2. Per the germline V gene, CDR1 is LNHDA and CDR2 is SQIVND (reference sequence). V lost 6 bases to trimming and J lost 0 bases; unmatched junction nucleotides: 1. This CDR3 has 15 residues. CDR3 bases: TGTGCCAGTAGCACTAGCGGGAGCTCCTACAATGAGCAGTTCTTC. Encoded protein: CASSTSGSSYNEQFF.